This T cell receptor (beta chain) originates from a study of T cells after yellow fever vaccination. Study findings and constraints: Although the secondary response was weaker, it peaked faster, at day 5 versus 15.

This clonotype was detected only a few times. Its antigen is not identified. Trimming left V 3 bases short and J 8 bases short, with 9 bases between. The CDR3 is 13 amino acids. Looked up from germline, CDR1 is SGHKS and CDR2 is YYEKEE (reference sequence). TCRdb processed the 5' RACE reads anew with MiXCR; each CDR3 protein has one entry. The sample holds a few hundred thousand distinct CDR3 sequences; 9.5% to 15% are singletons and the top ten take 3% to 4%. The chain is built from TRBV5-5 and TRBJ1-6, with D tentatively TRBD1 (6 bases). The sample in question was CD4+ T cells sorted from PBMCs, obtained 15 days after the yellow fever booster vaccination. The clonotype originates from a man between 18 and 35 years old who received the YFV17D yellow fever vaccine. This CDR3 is CASSWAGDSPLHF. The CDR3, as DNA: TGTGCCAGCAGCTGGGCAGGGGATTCACCCCTCCACTTT. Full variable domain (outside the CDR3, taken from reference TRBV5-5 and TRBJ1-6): DAGVTQSPTHLIKTRGQQVTLRCSPISGHKSVSWYQQVLGQGPQFIFQYYEKEERGRGNFPDRFSARQFPNYSSELNVNALLLGDSALYLCASSWAGDSPLHFGNGTRLTVT.